This TCR beta chain was found in a study of shared clonotypes between healthy human individuals (dated by TCRdb to 2020 to 2022). At the level of the whole study: A couple of women and a few men aged 18 to 49 years were included in the cohort. Per donor, three plates each were used for CD4 naive and CD4 memory, two for CD8 naive, and one for CD8 memory. The study deeply sequenced blood TCR repertoires of five healthy adults to estimate repertoire size and the extent of clonotype sharing between individuals. Libraries were prepared and TCR repertoires were sequenced by different laboratories using diverse techniques, in order to increase sequencing depth and limit assay-specific biases. Each donor's leukapheresis produced roughly between roughly 0.85 and 10 billion PBMCs.

Of note for this clone: The antigen it recognizes is unknown. Base qualities are not at hand, and no much larger clone is one base apart.

Looking up the germline V gene yields CDR1 SGHDT and CDR2 YYEEEE. From the cysteine up to the phenylalanine, the CDR3 has a length of 15 residues. Only the CDR3 portion is preserved as DNA: 45 bases, with reading frame beginning at the first base. V was cut back by 7 bases and J by 0 bases, leaving a gap of 17 bases between them. Overall study outcomes, separate from this receptor: Compared with non-shared clonotypes, the clonotypes found in all four sorted-subset donors had higher generation probabilities. The genetic and exposure-history diversity represented was limited by the small number of donors. Naive subsets generally had larger estimated clonotype richness than memory subsets did. Incomplete sequencing was indicated by rarefaction of sorted-subset datasets, despite the large sequencing depth. Based on pairwise subsampling, the degree of clonotype sharing among donors was expected to be affected by sequencing depth. Sampling was restricted to blood, and TCR repertoires in tissues likely differ from the TCR repertoires found in blood. When a handful of donors were compared, the shared fraction of clonotypes was 5% to 6.5% for naive CD4, about 4% for naive CD8, about 2.4% for memory CD4, and approximately 0.4% for memory CD8.

TCR CDR3 regions were amplified from genomic DNA by multiplex PCR using the deep immunoSEQ assay. For each cell subset, the extracted genomic DNA was distributed evenly across all wells of several immunoSEQ 96-well plates, and each plate served as one replicate. For sorted subsets, each replicate PCR was loaded with around 220 ng genomic DNA, equivalent to about 30,000 T cell genomes. Purified libraries were quantified with a Qubit 3.0 fluorometer, sized on a Bioanalyzer 2100, and re-quantified with the KAPA Library Quantification kit. Each immunoSEQ 96-well plate was sequenced on its own single-read 150-cycle Illumina NextSeq 550 flow cell. Per the authors' processing: Because the immunoSEQ output held only junctional sequences and lacked quality scores, the filtering could not match the filtering applied to full-length reads. Sequences were annotated with PyIR, a Python wrapper for IgBLAST v1.9, and V/J genes and CDR3 were assigned using IMGT germline references. Reads were filtered out if the reads had weak V/J assignments (E-value above 1e-6), no CDR3, stop codons, out-of-frame junctions, or ambiguous translated residues. V3J clonotypes were defined by identical inferred V gene, J gene, and CDR3 amino acid sequence. To compute the percentage overlap between repertoires, the number of shared unique clonotypes was divided by the size of the smaller repertoire. Three approaches were used to assess repertoire richness: RTK rarefaction, the Chao1 estimator, and Recon v2.1 estimates of unobserved clonotypes. For all TCRbeta clonotypes obtained by the gDNA method from a few donors, generation probabilities were computed with OLGA. TCRdb obtained this table from immuneACCESS and retained in-frame rearrangements with V and J assigned. These tables miss some clones; where compared with another copy, unresolved V genes account for less than half of the shortfall, and the remainder is unexplained. That table furnishes V, J and clone size, whereas the DNA furnished D and trimming. The sample table contains approximately 1,000,000 clones; only one count was recorded for around 78% of them. The biggest ten clones account for roughly 0.56% of the sample.

The donors were healthy, HIV-negative adults who had no recently reported acute infections or vaccinations. Only Caucasian adults living in Nashville, Tennessee, USA were represented among the donors. CD4+ T cells were enriched by magnetic negative selection, after which naive cells were positively selected on CD45RA and the negative fraction was taken as the memory subset. After blood collection by leukapheresis, PBMCs were isolated using Ficoll-Histopaque density gradient centrifugation and then cryopreserved in the vapor phase of liquid nitrogen. Purity and quantity of every magnetically sorted T cell population were checked by analytical flow cytometry. Genomic DNA was isolated from every sorted fraction and measured by UV absorbance on a Nanodrop 2000c.

The receptor chain draws on TRBV5-6 and TRBJ2-7, with an unclear D gene assignment. The clonotype was recovered from a man between 18 and 29 years old in good health. Some clones in this sample may be carry-over from other donors' samples. The specimen was memory CD4+ T cells from PBMCs. Read against the paper, the sample's cell subset or site label means: CD45RA-negative fraction. Here the CDR3 is given as CASQLRHDLSYEQYF. DNA sequence: TGTGCCAGCCAGCTCCGGCATGATCTCTCCTACGAGCAGTACTTC.